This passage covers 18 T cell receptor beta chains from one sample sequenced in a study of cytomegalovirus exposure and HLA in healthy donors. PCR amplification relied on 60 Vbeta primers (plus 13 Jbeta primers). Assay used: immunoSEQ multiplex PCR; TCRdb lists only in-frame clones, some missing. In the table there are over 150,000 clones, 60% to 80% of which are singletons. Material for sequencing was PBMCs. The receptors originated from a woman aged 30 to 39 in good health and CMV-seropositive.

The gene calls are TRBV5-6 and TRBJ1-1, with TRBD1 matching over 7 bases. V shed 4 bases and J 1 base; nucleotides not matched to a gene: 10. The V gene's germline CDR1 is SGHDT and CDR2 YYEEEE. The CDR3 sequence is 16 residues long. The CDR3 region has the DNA TGTGCCAGCAGCGCCTACAGGGGTTTGGCGAACACTGAAGCTTTCTTT. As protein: CASSAYRGLANTEAFF.

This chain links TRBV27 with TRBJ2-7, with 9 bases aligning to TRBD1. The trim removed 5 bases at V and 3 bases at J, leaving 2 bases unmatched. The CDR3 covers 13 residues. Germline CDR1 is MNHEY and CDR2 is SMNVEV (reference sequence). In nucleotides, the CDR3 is TGTGCCAGCAGTCAGACAGGGGGCTACGAGCAGTACTTC. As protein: CASSQTGGYEQYF.

As DNA, the CDR3 is TGCGCCAGCAGTGCCCCAGGGCAAACTGAAGCTTTCTTT. It translates to CASSAPGQTEAFF. V and J are TRBV10-1 and TRBJ1-1, with D possibly being TRBD1 (5 bases). Germline-derived CDR1 and CDR2 are WNHNN and SYGVQD (reference sequence). V was pared by 4 bases and J by 5 bases, with 11 bases between. This CDR3 has 13 residues.

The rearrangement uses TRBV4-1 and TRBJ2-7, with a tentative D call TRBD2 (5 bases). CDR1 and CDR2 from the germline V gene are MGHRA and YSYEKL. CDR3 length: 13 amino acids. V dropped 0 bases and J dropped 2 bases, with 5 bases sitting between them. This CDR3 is CASSQERAYEQYF. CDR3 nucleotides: TGCGCCAGCAGCCAAGAGAGGGCCTACGAGCAGTACTTC.

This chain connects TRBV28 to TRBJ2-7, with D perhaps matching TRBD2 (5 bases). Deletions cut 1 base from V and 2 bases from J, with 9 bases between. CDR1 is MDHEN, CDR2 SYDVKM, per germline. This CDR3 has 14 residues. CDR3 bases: TGTGCCAGCAGTTTATTTCGGGAAACCTACGAGCAGTACTTC. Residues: CASSLFRETYEQYF.

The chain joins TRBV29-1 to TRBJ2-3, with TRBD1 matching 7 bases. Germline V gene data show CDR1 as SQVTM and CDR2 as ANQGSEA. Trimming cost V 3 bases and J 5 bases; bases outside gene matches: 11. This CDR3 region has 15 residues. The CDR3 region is CSVEGPTGEIDTQYF. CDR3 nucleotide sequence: TGCAGCGTTGAGGGCCCAACAGGGGAGATAGATACGCAGTATTTT.

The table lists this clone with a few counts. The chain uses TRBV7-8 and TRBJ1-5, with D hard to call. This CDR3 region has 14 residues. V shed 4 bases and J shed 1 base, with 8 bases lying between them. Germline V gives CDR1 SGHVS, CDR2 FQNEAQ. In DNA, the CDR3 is TGTGCCAGCAGCTCGGAGGTGAGCAATCAGCCCCAGCATTTT. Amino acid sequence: CASSSEVSNQPQHF.

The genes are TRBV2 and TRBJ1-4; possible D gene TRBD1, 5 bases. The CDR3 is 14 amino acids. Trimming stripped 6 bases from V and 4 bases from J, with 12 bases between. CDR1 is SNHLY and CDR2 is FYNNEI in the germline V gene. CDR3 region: CASREGRNNEKLFF. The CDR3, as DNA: TGTGCCAGCAGGGAGGGACGGAATAATGAAAAACTGTTTTTT.

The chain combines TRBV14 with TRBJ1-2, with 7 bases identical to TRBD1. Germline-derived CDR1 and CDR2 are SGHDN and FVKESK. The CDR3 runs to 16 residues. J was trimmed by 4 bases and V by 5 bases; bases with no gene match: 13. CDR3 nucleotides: TGTGCCAGCAGCTCTATAAGGGGGCAGGGTCCCTATGGCTACACCTTC. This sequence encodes CASSSIRGQGPYGYTF.

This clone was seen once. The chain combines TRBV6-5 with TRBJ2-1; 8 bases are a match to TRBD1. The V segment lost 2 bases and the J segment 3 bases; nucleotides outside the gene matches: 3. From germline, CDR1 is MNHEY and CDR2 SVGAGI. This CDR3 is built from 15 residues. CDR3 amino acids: CASSYDRGSYNEQFF. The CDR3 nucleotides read TGTGCCAGCAGTTACGACAGGGGCAGCTACAATGAGCAGTTCTTC.

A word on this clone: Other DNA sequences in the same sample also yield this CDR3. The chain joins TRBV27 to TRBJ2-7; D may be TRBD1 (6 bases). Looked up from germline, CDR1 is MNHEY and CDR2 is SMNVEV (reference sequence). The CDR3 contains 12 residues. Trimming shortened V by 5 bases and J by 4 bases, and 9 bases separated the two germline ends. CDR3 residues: CASSPTGYEQYF. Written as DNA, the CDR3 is TGTGCCAGCAGTCCTACAGGGTACGAGCAGTACTTC.

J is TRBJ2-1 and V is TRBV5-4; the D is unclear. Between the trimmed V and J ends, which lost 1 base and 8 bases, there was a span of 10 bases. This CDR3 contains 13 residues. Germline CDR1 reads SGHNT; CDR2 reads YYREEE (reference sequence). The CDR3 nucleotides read TGTGCCAGCAGCTTGCCCGAGCATCATGAGCAGTTCTTC. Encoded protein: CASSLPEHHEQFF.

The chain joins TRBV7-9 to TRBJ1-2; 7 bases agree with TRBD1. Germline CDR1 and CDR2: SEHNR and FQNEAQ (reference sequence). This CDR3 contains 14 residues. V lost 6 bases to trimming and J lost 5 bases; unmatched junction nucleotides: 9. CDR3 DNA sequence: TGTGCCAGCAGTCCTCAGGGACAGACTTATGGCTACACCTTC. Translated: CASSPQGQTYGYTF.

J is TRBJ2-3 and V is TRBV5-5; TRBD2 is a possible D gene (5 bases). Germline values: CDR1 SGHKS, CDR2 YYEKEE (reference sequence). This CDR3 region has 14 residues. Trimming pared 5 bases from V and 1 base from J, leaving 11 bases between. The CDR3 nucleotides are TGTGCCAGCAGGTTCCCCGGGGGCACAGATACGCAGTATTTT. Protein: CASRFPGGTDTQYF.

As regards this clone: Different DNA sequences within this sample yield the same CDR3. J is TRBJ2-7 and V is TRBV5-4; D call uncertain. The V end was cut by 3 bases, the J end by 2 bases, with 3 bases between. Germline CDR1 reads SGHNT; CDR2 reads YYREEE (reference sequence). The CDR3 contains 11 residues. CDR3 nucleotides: TGTGCCAGCAGCTCAACCTACGAGCAGTACTTC. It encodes CASSSTYEQYF.

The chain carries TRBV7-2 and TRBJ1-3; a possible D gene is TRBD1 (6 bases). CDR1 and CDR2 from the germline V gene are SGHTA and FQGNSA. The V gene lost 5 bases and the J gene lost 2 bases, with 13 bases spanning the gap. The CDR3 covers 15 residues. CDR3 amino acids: CASSALSGAGNTIYF. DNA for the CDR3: TGTGCCAGCAGCGCTTTATCAGGGGCTGGAAACACCATATATTTT.

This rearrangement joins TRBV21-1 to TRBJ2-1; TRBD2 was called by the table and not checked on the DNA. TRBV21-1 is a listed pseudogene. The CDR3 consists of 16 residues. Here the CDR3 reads CASSKVLAGEAGEQFF. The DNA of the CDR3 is TGTGCCAGCAGCAAAGTACTAGCGGGAGAGGCAGGTGAGCAGTTCTTC.

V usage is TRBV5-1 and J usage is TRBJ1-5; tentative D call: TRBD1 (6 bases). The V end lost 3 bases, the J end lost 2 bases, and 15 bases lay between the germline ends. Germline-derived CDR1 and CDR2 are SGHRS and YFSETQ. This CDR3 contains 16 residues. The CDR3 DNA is TGCGCCAGCAGCTCTGGGACAACCGCTGGCAATCAGCCCCAGCATTTT. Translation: CASSSGTTAGNQPQHF.